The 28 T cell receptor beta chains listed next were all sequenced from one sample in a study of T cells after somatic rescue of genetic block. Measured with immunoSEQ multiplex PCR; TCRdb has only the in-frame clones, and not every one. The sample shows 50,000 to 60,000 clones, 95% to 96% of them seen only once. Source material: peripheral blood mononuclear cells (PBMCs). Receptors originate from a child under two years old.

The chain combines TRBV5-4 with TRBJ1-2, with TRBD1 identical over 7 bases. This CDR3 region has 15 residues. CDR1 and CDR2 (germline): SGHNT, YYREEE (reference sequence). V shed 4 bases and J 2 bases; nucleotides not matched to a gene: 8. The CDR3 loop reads CASSPGQLRNYGYTF. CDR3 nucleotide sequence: TGTGCCAGCAGCCCGGGACAGCTACGAAACTATGGCTACACCTTC.

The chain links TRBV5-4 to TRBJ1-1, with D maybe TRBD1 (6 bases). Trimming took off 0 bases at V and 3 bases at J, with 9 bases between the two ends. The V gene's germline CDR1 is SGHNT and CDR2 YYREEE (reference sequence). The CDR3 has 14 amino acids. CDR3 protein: CASSLGGADTEAFF. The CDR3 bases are TGTGCCAGCAGCTTGGGGGGGGCGGACACTGAAGCTTTCTTT. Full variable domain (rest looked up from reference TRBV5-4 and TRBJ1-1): ETGVTQSPTHLIKTRGQQVTLRCSSQSGHNTVSWYQQALGQGPQFIFQYYREEENGRGNFPPRFSGLQFPNYSSELNVNALELDDSALYLCASSLGGADTEAFFGQGTRLTVV.

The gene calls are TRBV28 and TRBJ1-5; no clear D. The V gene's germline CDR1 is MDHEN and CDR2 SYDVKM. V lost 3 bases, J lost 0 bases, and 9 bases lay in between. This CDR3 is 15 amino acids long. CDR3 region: CASSFGGYSNQPQHF. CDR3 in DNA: TGTGCCAGCAGTTTCGGAGGATATAGCAATCAGCCCCAGCATTTT. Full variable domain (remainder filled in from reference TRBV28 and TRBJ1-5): DVKVTQSSRYLVKRTGEKVFLECVQDMDHENMFWYRQDPGLGLRLIYFSYDVKMKEKGDIPEGYSVSREKKERFSLILESASTNQTSMYLCASSFGGYSNQPQHFGDGTRLSIL.

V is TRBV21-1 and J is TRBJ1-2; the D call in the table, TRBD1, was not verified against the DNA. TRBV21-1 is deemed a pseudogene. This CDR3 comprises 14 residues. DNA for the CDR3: TGTGCCAGCAGCCCCAGGACAGGGGGCTATGGCTACACCTTC. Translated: CASSPRTGGYGYTF.

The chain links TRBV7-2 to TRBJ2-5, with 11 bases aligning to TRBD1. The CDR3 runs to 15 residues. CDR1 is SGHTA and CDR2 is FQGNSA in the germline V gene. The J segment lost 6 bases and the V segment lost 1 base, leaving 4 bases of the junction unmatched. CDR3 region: CASSLGGTGGKTQYF. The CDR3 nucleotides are TGTGCCAGCAGCTTAGGAGGGACAGGGGGAAAGACCCAGTACTTC.

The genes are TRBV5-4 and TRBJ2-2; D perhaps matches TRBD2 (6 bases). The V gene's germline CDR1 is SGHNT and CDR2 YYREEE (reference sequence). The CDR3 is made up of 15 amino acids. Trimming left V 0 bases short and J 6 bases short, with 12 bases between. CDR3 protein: CASSLEVAGSGELFF. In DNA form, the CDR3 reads TGTGCCAGCAGCTTGGAGGTTGCGGGGTCCGGGGAGCTGTTTTTT.

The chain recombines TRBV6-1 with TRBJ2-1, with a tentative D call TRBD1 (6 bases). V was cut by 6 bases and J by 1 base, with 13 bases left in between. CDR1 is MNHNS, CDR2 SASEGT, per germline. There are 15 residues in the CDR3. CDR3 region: CASRVGQLSYNEQFF. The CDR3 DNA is TGTGCCAGCAGGGTAGGACAGTTGTCCTACAATGAGCAGTTCTTC.

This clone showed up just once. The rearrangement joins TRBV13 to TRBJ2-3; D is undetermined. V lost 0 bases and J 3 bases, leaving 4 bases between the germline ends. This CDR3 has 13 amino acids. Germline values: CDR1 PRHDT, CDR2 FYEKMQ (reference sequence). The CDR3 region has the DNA TGTGCCAGCAGCTTAGGGCGGACAGATACGCAGTATTTT. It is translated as CASSLGRTDTQYF. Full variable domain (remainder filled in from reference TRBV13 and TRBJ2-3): AAGVIQSPRHLIKEKRETATLKCYPIPRHDTVYWYQQGPGQDPQFLISFYEKMQSDKGSIPDRFSAQQFSDYHSELNMSSLELGDSALYFCASSLGRTDTQYFGPGTRLTVL.

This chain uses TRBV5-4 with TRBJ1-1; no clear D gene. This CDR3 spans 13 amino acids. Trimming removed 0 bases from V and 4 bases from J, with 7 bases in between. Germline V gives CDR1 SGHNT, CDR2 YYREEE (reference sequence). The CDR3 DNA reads TGTGCCAGCAGCTTGGAGGCATTCACTGAAGCTTTCTTT. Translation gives CASSLEAFTEAFF.

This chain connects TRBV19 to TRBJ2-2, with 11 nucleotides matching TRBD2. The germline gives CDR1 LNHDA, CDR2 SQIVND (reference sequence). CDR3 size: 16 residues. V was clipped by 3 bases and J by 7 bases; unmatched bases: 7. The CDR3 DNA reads TGTGCCAGTAGTATCGGATCTAGCGGGAGGAGCGGGGAGCTGTTTTTT. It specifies CASSIGSSGRSGELFF.

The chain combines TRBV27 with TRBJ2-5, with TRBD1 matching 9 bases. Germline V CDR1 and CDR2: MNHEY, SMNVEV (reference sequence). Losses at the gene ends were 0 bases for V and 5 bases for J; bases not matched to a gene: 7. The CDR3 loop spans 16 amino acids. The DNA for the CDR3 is TGTGCCAGCAGTTTATCGGGAGACAGGGGGTATGAGACCCAGTACTTC. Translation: CASSLSGDRGYETQYF.

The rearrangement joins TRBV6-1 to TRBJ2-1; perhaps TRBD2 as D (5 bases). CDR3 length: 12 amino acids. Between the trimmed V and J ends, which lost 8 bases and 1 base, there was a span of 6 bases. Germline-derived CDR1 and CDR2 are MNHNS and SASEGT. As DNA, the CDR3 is TGTGCCAGCGGGAGTTCCTACAATGAGCAGTTCTTC. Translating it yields CASGSSYNEQFF.

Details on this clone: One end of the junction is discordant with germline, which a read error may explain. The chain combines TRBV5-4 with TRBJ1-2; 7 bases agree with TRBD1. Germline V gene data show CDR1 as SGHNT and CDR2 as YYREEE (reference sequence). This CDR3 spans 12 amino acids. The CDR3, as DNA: TGCGCCAGCAGCTCAGGGGGCTATGGCTACACCTTC. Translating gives CASSSGGYGYTF.

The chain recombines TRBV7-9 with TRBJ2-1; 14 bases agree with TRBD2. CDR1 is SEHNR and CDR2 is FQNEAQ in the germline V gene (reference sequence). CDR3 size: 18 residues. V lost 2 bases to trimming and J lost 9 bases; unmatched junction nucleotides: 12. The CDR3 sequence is CASSLFQGLAGVAGEQFF. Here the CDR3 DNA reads TGTGCCAGCAGCTTATTCCAGGGACTAGCGGGAGTGGCCGGTGAGCAGTTCTTC.

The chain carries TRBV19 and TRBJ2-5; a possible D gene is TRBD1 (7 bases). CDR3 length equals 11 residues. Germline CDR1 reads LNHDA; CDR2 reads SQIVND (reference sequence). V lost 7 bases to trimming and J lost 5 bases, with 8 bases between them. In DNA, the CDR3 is TGTGCCAGTACAGGGGGGGAGACCCAGTACTTC. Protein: CASTGGETQYF.

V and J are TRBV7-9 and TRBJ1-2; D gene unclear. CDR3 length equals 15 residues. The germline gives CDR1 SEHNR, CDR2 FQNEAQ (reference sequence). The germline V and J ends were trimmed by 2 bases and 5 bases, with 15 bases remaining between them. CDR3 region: CASSLMPGNGYGYTF. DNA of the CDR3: TGTGCCAGCAGCTTAATGCCCGGTAATGGGTATGGCTACACCTTC.

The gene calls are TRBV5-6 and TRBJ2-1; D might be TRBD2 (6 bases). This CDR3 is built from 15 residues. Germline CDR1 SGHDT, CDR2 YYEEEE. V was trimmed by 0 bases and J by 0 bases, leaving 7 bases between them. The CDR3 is CASSLGAGSYNEQFF. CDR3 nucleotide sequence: TGTGCCAGCAGCTTGGGAGCGGGCTCCTACAATGAGCAGTTCTTC.

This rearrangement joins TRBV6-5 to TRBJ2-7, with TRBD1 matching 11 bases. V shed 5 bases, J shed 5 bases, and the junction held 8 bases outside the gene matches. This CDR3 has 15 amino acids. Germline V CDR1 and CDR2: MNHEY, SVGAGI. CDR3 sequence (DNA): TGTGCCAGCAGTCGTGGGACAGGGGGAAAGAACGAGCAGTACTTC. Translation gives CASSRGTGGKNEQYF.

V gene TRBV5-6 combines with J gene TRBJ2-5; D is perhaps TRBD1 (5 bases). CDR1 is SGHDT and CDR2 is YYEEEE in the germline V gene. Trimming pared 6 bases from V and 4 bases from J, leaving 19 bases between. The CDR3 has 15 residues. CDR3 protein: CASTLTYIRAETQYF. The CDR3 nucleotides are TGTGCCAGCACCTTAACCTACATCAGGGCAGAGACCCAGTACTTC. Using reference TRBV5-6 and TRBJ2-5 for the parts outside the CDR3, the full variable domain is DAGVTQSPTHLIKTRGQQVTLRCSPKSGHDTVSWYQQALGQGPQFIFQYYEEEERQRGNFPDRFSGHQFPNYSSELNVNALLLGDSALYLCASTLTYIRAETQYFGPGTRLLVL.

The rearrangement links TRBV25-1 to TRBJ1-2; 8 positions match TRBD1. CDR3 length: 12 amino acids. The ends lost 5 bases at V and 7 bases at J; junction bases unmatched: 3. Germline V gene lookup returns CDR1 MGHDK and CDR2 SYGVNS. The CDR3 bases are TGTGCCAGCAGTCGGCAGGGGGCTGGCTACACCTTC. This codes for CASSRQGAGYTF.

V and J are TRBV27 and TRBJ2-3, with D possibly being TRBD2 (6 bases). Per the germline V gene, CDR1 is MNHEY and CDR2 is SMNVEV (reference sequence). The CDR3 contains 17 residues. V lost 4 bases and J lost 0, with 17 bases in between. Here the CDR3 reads CASSSSHSGPSTDTQYF. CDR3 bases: TGTGCCAGCAGTTCATCGCATAGCGGCCCTAGCACAGATACGCAGTATTTT.

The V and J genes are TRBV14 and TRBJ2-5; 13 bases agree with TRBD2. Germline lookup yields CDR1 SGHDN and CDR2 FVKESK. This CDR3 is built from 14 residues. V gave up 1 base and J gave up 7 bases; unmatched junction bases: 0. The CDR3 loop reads CASSQGLAGGTQYF. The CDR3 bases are TGTGCCAGCAGCCAAGGACTAGCGGGAGGGACCCAGTACTTC.

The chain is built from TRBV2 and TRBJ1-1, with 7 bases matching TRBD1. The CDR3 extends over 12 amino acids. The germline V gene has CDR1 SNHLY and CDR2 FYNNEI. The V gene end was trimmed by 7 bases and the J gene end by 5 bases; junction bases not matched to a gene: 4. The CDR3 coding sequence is TGTGCCAGCATAAAGGGGGCGACTGAAGCTTTCTTT. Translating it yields CASIKGATEAFF.

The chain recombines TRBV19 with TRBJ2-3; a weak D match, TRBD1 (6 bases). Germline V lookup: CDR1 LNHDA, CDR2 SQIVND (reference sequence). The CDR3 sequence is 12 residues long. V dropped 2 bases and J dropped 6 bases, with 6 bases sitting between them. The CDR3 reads CASSIQGDTQYF. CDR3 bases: TGTGCCAGTAGTATACAGGGGGATACGCAGTATTTT.

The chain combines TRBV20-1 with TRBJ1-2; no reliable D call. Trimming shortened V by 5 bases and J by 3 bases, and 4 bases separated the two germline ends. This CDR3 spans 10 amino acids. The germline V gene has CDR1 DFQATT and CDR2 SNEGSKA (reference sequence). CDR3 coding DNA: TGCAGTGCTCCCGACTATGGCTACACCTTC. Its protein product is CSAPDYGYTF.

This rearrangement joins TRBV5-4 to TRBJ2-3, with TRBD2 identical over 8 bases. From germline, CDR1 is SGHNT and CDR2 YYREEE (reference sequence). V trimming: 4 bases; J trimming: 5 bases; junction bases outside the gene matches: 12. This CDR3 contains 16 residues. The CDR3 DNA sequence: TGTGCCAGCAGCCCCTCAGCGGGAGAAGTTGTAGATACGCAGTATTTT. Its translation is CASSPSAGEVVDTQYF.

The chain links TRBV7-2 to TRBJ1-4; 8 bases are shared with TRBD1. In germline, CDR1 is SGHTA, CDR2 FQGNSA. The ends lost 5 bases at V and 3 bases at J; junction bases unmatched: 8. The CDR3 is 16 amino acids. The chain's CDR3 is CASSIRQGAANEKLFF. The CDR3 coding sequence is TGTGCCAGCAGCATCAGGCAGGGGGCAGCTAATGAAAAACTGTTTTTT.

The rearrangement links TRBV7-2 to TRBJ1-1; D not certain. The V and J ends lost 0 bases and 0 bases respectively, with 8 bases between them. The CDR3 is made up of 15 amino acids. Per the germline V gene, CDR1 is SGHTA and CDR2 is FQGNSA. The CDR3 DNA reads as TGTGCCAGCAGCTTAGCGACAATTATGAACACTGAAGCTTTCTTT. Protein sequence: CASSLATIMNTEAFF.